One and the same sample provided the 19 T cell receptor beta chains below, sequenced in a study of T cells after somatic rescue of genetic block. TCRdb's table, derived via immunoSEQ multiplex PCR, lists solely in-frame clones and lacks some. The table includes 68,000 or so clones, 85% to 95% detected once. The sequencing sample was made of peripheral blood mononuclear cells (PBMCs). These receptors were taken from a man aged 40-55 years.

This clone was counted between two and nine times. V gene TRBV7-2 combines with J gene TRBJ1-2, with 7 nucleotides matching TRBD1. Germline lookup yields CDR1 SGHTA and CDR2 FQGNSA. V lost 1 base to trimming and J lost 7 bases; unmatched junction nucleotides: 9. The CDR3 contains 15 residues. The chain's CDR3 is CASSLDIRRGLGYTF. CDR3 nucleotide sequence: TGTGCCAGCAGCTTAGATATCCGGAGGGGGCTTGGCTACACCTTC.

This clone was seen just once. The gene calls are TRBV7-2 and TRBJ2-1; 16 bases line up with TRBD2. V gave up 1 base and J gave up 6 bases; unmatched junction bases: 3. This CDR3 region has 17 residues. Germline V gene data show CDR1 as SGHTA and CDR2 as FQGNSA. The CDR3, as DNA: TGTGCCAGCAGCTTAGGGGGGACTAGCGGGAGGGCCAATGAGCAGTTCTTC. Protein sequence: CASSLGGTSGRANEQFF. The full variable domain, its missing parts supplied by reference TRBV7-2 and TRBJ2-1, is GAGVSQSPSNKVTEKGKDVELRCDPISGHTALYWYRQSLGQGLEFLIYFQGNSAPDKSGLPSDRFSAERTGGSVSTLTIQRTQQEDSAVYLCASSLGGTSGRANEQFFGPGTRLTVL.

The chain has TRBV25-1 and TRBJ2-7, with 11 bases fitting TRBD1. The germline gives CDR1 MGHDK, CDR2 SYGVNS. The CDR3 contains 18 residues. Unmatched junction bases numbered 17, after V lost 5 bases and J lost 5 bases. CDR3 DNA: TGTGCCAGCAGTCCTTGGACAGGGGGCCGAGCGGGAAGCGACGAGCAGTACTTC. As protein: CASSPWTGGRAGSDEQYF.

This clone was picked up one time. The rearrangement joins TRBV5-1 to TRBJ2-3; either TRBD1 or TRBD2 may fit D (5 bases each). The CDR3 sequence is 16 residues long. Trimming took 3 bases from V and 0 from J, leaving 14 bases between them. CDR1 is SGHRS, CDR2 YFSETQ, per germline. This chain's CDR3 is CASSYAGAGSTDTQYF. The CDR3 bases are TGCGCCAGCAGCTACGCCGGGGCAGGGAGCACAGATACGCAGTATTTT.

The chain has TRBV9 and TRBJ2-7; 8 bases match TRBD1. The CDR3 extends over 16 amino acids. V lost 4 bases and J lost 0; bases outside the gene matches: 9. The germline CDR1 and CDR2 sequences are SGDLS and YYNGEE. The CDR3 reads CASSPRRQGASYEQYF. The CDR3, as DNA: TGTGCCAGCAGCCCCCGGAGGCAGGGGGCCTCCTACGAGCAGTACTTC.

The chain employs TRBV19 and TRBJ1-5, with 11 bases lining up with TRBD1. The CDR3 totals 16 residues. In germline, CDR1 is LNHDA, CDR2 SQIVND (reference sequence). V gave up 6 bases and J gave up 5 bases; unmatched junction bases: 9. Here the CDR3 reads CASSRLGQGADQPQHF. The CDR3 bases are TGTGCCAGTAGCAGACTCGGACAGGGGGCCGATCAGCCCCAGCATTTT.

This clone was seen just once. V usage is TRBV7-2 and J usage is TRBJ1-4, with TRBD1 as a possible D gene (5 bases). This CDR3 has 15 amino acids. Between the trimmed V and J ends, which lost 4 bases and 8 bases, there was a span of 17 bases. Germline CDR1 and CDR2: SGHTA and FQGNSA. CDR3 loop: CASSSSGTLGEKLFF. DNA for the CDR3: TGTGCCAGCAGCTCGTCCGGGACTCTGGGGGAAAAACTGTTTTTT.

This clone occurred once. The chain links TRBV6-6 to TRBJ2-3, with TRBD1 as a possible D gene (7 bases). CDR1 is MNHNY, CDR2 SVGAGI, per germline (reference sequence). With 2 bases removed from V and 6 bases from J, the gap between germline ends came to 18 bases. This CDR3 contains 16 residues. This CDR3 is CASSYTRQGGGDTQYF. The DNA for the CDR3 is TGTGCCAGCAGTTACACCAGACAGGGTGGGGGGGATACGCAGTATTTT.

This chain joins TRBV11-3 and TRBJ1-2, with 8 bases lining up with TRBD1. Germline assignment: CDR1 SGHNT and CDR2 YENEEA. CDR3 length: 12 residues. Trimming cost V 6 bases and J 4 bases; bases outside gene matches: 1. This chain's CDR3 is CASSDRGYGYTF. The CDR3 nucleotides read TGTGCCAGCAGTGACAGGGGCTATGGCTACACCTTC.

This clone was observed a single time. The chain employs TRBV5-4 and TRBJ2-7, with 7 bases matching TRBD2. The CDR3 extends over 15 amino acids. V trimming: 0 bases; J trimming: 4 bases; junction bases outside the gene matches: 7. Looked up from germline, CDR1 is SGHNT and CDR2 is YYREEE (reference sequence). The CDR3 reads CASSLGGRADYEQYF. The DNA for the CDR3 is TGTGCCAGCAGCTTGGGGGGGAGGGCCGATTACGAGCAGTACTTC.

This sequence joins TRBV5-4 and TRBJ2-7; 7 bases map to TRBD1. The CDR3 has 17 residues. The germline V gene has CDR1 SGHNT and CDR2 YYREEE (reference sequence). V was clipped by 0 bases and J by 5 bases; unmatched bases: 14. CDR3 nucleotides: TGTGCCAGCAGCTTGGCCTCTGTGACAGGGTTTGGGAACGAGCAGTACTTC. This gives the protein CASSLASVTGFGNEQYF.

The chain links TRBV11-3 to TRBJ2-3; D is possibly TRBD1 or TRBD2 (5 bases each). V was shortened by 5 bases and J by 3 bases, with 12 bases between the two germline ends. Germline loops: CDR1 SGHNT, CDR2 YENEEA. The length of the CDR3 is 14 residues. The CDR3 coding sequence is TGTGCCAGCAGCGGGGGACCTCAGACAGATACGCAGTATTTT. This translates into CASSGGPQTDTQYF.

The genes are TRBV7-9 and TRBJ2-2, with 13 bases aligning to TRBD2. V lost 3 bases and J lost 5; bases outside the gene matches: 3. The germline V gene has CDR1 SEHNR and CDR2 FQNEAQ (reference sequence). The CDR3 length is 16 residues. The CDR3 sequence is CASSFSTSGGTGELFF. CDR3 DNA sequence: TGTGCCAGCAGCTTTTCGACTAGCGGGGGGACCGGGGAGCTGTTTTTT.

This chain uses TRBV9 with TRBJ2-7; 7 positions agree with TRBD2. CDR1 is SGDLS, CDR2 YYNGEE, per germline. The junction had 10 bases not matched to a gene; V was cut back by 0 bases and J by 7 bases. The length of the CDR3 is 15 residues. The CDR3 nucleotides read TGTGCCAGCAGCGTAGATGGTAGCGGTAGCGGGGAGCAGTACTTC. It codes for CASSVDGSGSGEQYF.

The genes are TRBV6-6 and TRBJ2-7; 7 bases fit TRBD2. Germline CDR1 reads MNHNY; CDR2 reads SVGAGI (reference sequence). The CDR3 runs 15 residues. Trimming at V came to 5 bases and at J to 3 bases, leaving 10 bases not matched to a gene. The CDR3 loop is CASSVGAASGYEQYF. CDR3 nucleotides: TGTGCCAGCAGTGTGGGCGCGGCTAGCGGCTACGAGCAGTACTTC.

V is TRBV2 and J is TRBJ2-7, with 9 bases matching TRBD2. This CDR3 is built from 16 residues. V trimming: 1 base; J trimming: 2 bases; junction bases outside the gene matches: 6. Germline V lookup: CDR1 SNHLY, CDR2 FYNNEI. The CDR3 region is CASSEDSSGTAYEQYF. The CDR3 DNA reads TGTGCCAGCAGTGAAGACTCTAGCGGGACAGCCTACGAGCAGTACTTC.

The rearrangement uses TRBV6-1 and TRBJ2-7, with TRBD1 identical over 7 bases. CDR3 length: 17 amino acids. The germline V gene has CDR1 MNHNS and CDR2 SASEGT. V shed 4 bases and J 1 base; nucleotides not matched to a gene: 13. CDR3: CASSVDRVVFPSYEQYF. CDR3 coding DNA: TGTGCCAGCAGTGTTGACAGGGTTGTATTCCCATCCTACGAGCAGTACTTC.

The gene calls are TRBV6-1 and TRBJ2-5; D gene unclear. The CDR3 is 13 residues long. CDR1 is MNHNS, CDR2 SASEGT, per germline. Between the trimmed V and J ends, which lost 5 bases and 3 bases, there was a span of 10 bases. CDR3 in DNA: TGTGCCAGCAGTTTCGAGCAAAAAGAGACCCAGTACTTC. Protein sequence: CASSFEQKETQYF.

The rearrangement joins TRBV6-5 to TRBJ2-7; 9 nucleotides align to TRBD1. Per germline, CDR1 MNHEY and CDR2 SVGAGI. The CDR3 is 15 residues long. J lost 2 bases, V lost 5 bases, and 7 bases had no gene match. The CDR3 DNA reads as TGTGCCAGCAGTGGGCCGGGACAGGGTACCTACGAGCAGTACTTC. Protein: CASSGPGQGTYEQYF.